The 27 T cell receptor beta chains in this list originate from one sample, sequenced in a study of spatial heterogeneity in lung cancer (dated by TCRdb to between 2018 and 2021). The time point label of this sample denotes: sample taken at primary tumor resection. The study at large found these results: The tumor nonsynonymous mutation count correlated with the number of expanded alpha and beta TCRs within the tumor.

Their recognized antigens are unknown. The library was made by 5' RACE. Sequencing took place on a NextSeq 500. In-frame beta chains were kept once TCRdb had trimmed the public reads at Q25 with fastp and called clones with MiXCR. One record per CDR3 amino acid sequence lists the most common genes and DNA. Present in this sample are around 12,000 distinct CDR3 sequences, around 3.1% of which were seen just once. The ten largest clones represent about 17% of the sample. The sample was lung tumor tissue, taken at surgery. These receptors came from a male donor with early-stage non-small cell lung cancer.

Within the sample, this clonotype is medium-sized. The chain has TRBV11-2 and TRBJ1-2; 7 bases line up with TRBD1. The length of the CDR3 is 13 residues. Trimming at V came to 5 bases and at J to 4 bases, leaving 4 bases not matched to a gene. Germline V gene sequence: CDR1 SGHAT, CDR2 FQNNGV. In DNA form, the CDR3 reads TGTGCCAGCAGCCGACAGGGCGGCTATGGCTACACCTTC. This encodes CASSRQGGYGYTF.

The V gene is TRBV2, the J gene TRBJ2-3; TRBD1 is a possible D gene (6 bases). Trimming took off 6 bases at V and 0 bases at J, with 13 bases between the two ends. Germline assignment: CDR1 SNHLY and CDR2 FYNNEI. The CDR3 totals 15 residues. The CDR3 DNA sequence: TGTGCCAGCAGCTCCGGGACACTTAGCACAGATACGCAGTATTTT. Translated, it gives CASSSGTLSTDTQYF.

This clonotype was seen many times. The genes are TRBV9 and TRBJ2-1, with D perhaps matching TRBD1 (5 bases). CDR3 size: 14 residues. Trimming shortened V by 0 bases and J by 4 bases, and 8 bases separated the two germline ends. CDR1 is SGDLS and CDR2 is YYNGEE in the germline V gene. For the CDR3, the DNA is TGTGCCAGCAGCGTAGTAGGGGCTTACAATGAGCAGTTCTTC. This translates into CASSVVGAYNEQFF.

This clonotype was observed at least ten times. CDR3 loop: CASSPLSSGNTIYF. CDR3 sequence (DNA): TGTGCCAGCAGTCCCCTGAGCTCTGGAAACACCATATATTTT. This chain connects TRBV28 to TRBJ1-3; no clear D gene. Trimming pared 5 bases from V and 0 bases from J, leaving 8 bases between. Germline lookup yields CDR1 MDHEN and CDR2 SYDVKM. The length of the CDR3 is 14 residues.

This clonotype was observed a handful of times. The genes are TRBV7-8 and TRBJ2-5; D not resolved. The germline V gene encodes CDR1 SGHVS and CDR2 FQNEAQ. The CDR3 loop spans 16 amino acids. Trimming pared 6 bases from V and 4 bases from J, leaving 21 bases between. The CDR3 region has the DNA TGTGCCAGCAGGTCAAACTCCGACACCCCCAGAGAGACCCAGTACTTC. It codes for CASRSNSDTPRETQYF.

This clonotype was seen more than once but under ten times. This rearrangement joins TRBV7-3 to TRBJ2-1; 10 bases fit TRBD2. The CDR3 consists of 15 residues. The V segment lost 3 bases and the J segment 8 bases; nucleotides outside the gene matches: 7. Germline lookup yields CDR1 SGHTA and CDR2 FQGTGA. DNA of the CDR3: TGTGCCAGCAGCTTCCTAGCGGGGGTTGAATATGAGCAGTTCTTC. Translating it yields CASSFLAGVEYEQFF.

This clonotype was observed at least ten times. The gene calls are TRBV2 and TRBJ2-5; 7 nucleotides align to TRBD2. Looked up from germline, CDR1 is SNHLY and CDR2 is FYNNEI. This CDR3 has 12 residues. The J segment lost 5 bases and the V segment lost 7 bases, leaving 4 bases of the junction unmatched. CDR3 DNA sequence: TGTGCCAGCATGGGGGGGAGGGAGACCCAGTACTTC. Amino acid sequence: CASMGGRETQYF. Complete variable domain (other parts from reference TRBV2 and TRBJ2-5): EPEVTQTPSHQVTQMGQEVILRCVPISNHLYFYWYRQILGQKVEFLVSFYNNEISEKSEIFDDQFSVERPDGSNFTLKIRSTKLEDSAMYFCASMGGRETQYFGPGTRLLVL.

The V call is TRBV6-4, the J call TRBJ1-3; D uncertain. CDR3 size: 15 residues. Germline-derived CDR1 and CDR2 are MRHNA and SNTAGT. The V gene lost 7 bases and the J gene lost 0 bases, with 13 bases spanning the gap. CDR3 protein: CASTDGSFSGNTIYF. CDR3 nucleotides: TGTGCCAGCACGGACGGATCCTTCTCTGGAAACACCATATATTTT.

This clonotype is medium-sized by share. The rearrangement joins TRBV20-1 to TRBJ2-1; no reliable D call. Germline V lookup: CDR1 DFQATT, CDR2 SNEGSKA (reference sequence). The CDR3 runs 18 residues. V was trimmed by 1 base and J by 1 base, leaving 20 bases between them. CDR3 sequence reads: CSARVWQVIHESYNEQFF. The CDR3 DNA sequence: TGCAGTGCTAGAGTATGGCAGGTGATCCACGAGTCCTACAATGAGCAGTTCTTC.

The sample holds many counts of this clonotype. V is TRBV7-8 and J is TRBJ2-5; D uncertain. In germline, CDR1 is SGHVS, CDR2 FQNEAQ. Between the trimmed V and J ends, which lost 5 bases and 2 bases, there was a span of 12 bases. The CDR3 loop spans 14 amino acids. This CDR3 is CASSRDNIQETQYF. The CDR3 region has the DNA TGTGCCAGCAGCCGCGACAACATTCAAGAGACCCAGTACTTC.

This clonotype was counted at least ten times. The V gene is TRBV4-1, the J gene TRBJ2-1, with 9 bases lining up with TRBD2. The germline V gene encodes CDR1 MGHRA and CDR2 YSYEKL. This CDR3 has 16 amino acids. Trimming removed 0 bases from V and 4 bases from J; junction bases left unmatched: 4. CDR3 sequence: CASSQESAGGYNEQFF. DNA for the CDR3: TGCGCCAGCAGCCAAGAGTCAGCGGGGGGATACAATGAGCAGTTCTTC.

This clonotype counts as medium-sized. The chain links TRBV4-2 to TRBJ1-4; 10 bases align to TRBD1. With 4 bases clipped from V and 7 bases from J, the junction kept 18 bases outside the gene matches. In germline, CDR1 is LGHNA, CDR2 YNFKEQ. This CDR3 spans 19 amino acids. CDR3 nucleotide sequence: TGTGCCAGCAGCCCGCAAATCGGACAGGGGGGCGCGTTCCGTGAAAAACTGTTTTTT. Protein sequence: CASSPQIGQGGAFREKLFF.

At least ten counts were recorded for this clonotype. One base away lies a much larger clone, so this may be a sequencing read error. This rearrangement joins TRBV30 to TRBJ1-2; 9 bases are shared with TRBD1. The trim removed 6 bases at V and 12 bases at J, leaving 14 bases unmatched. Germline lookup yields CDR1 GTSNPN and CDR2 SVGIG (reference sequence). This CDR3 is built from 13 residues. The CDR3 spells CACLTGTGYGDTF. CDR3 DNA sequence: TGTGCCTGTCTTACCGGGACAGGGTACGGCGACACCTTC. The whole variable domain, filled in from reference TRBV30 and TRBJ1-2, reads SQTIHQWPATLVQPVGSPLSLECTVEGTSNPNLYWYRQAAGRGLQLLFYSVGIGQISSEVPQNLSASRPQDRQFILSSKKLLLSDSGFYLCACLTGTGYGDTFGSGTRLTVV.

In its sample, this clonotype was seen many times. V usage is TRBV4-1 and J usage is TRBJ2-2; TRBD2 aligns across 12 bases. J lost 9 bases, V lost 0 bases, and 11 bases had no gene match. CDR1 MGHRA and CDR2 YSYEKL come from the germline V gene. The CDR3 extends over 18 amino acids. Here the CDR3 reads CASSQEPTSGGQDRELFF. The CDR3 nucleotides are TGCGCCAGCAGCCAAGAACCCACTAGCGGGGGGCAAGATCGGGAGCTGTTTTTT.

This clonotype was seen at least ten times. The V call is TRBV4-3, the J call TRBJ1-2; the D gene is possibly TRBD1 (6 bases). The V gene's germline CDR1 is LGHNA and CDR2 YSLEER. Trimming removed 1 base from V and 6 bases from J, with 12 bases in between. This CDR3 is 14 amino acids long. The CDR3 protein is CASSQVSGENGYTF. CDR3 DNA sequence: TGCGCCAGCAGCCAAGTTTCAGGGGAGAATGGCTACACCTTC.

A single count supports this clonotype. One base away lies a much larger clone, so this may be a sequencing read error. This chain connects TRBV20-1 to TRBJ2-4; a weak D match, TRBD1 (6 bases). This CDR3 spans 13 amino acids. Per germline, CDR1 DFQATT and CDR2 SNEGSKA (reference sequence). The CDR3 DNA reads as TGCAGTGCTGGGGGCAAAGCCAAAAACATGCAGTACTTC. This codes for CSAGGKAKNMQYF.

This clonotype showed up many times. Here the CDR3 DNA reads TGTGCCAGCAGCCTCTACAGGGGATATGGGACTGAAGCTTTCTTT. Protein sequence: CASSLYRGYGTEAFF. The chain carries TRBV7-9 and TRBJ1-1; 7 nucleotides align to TRBD1. The CDR3 totals 15 residues. Germline trimming cut 5 bases from V and 5 bases from J; bases unmatched to any gene: 11. Germline loops: CDR1 SEHNR, CDR2 FQNEAQ (reference sequence).

This clonotype is labeled as medium-sized. The rearrangement uses TRBV6-5 and TRBJ2-5; the D call may be TRBD1 or TRBD2 (5 bases each). Trimming shortened V by 10 bases and J by 5 bases, and 23 bases separated the two germline ends. CDR3 length equals 15 residues. Looked up from germline, CDR1 is MNHEY and CDR2 is SVGAGI. The CDR3 sequence: CATSPWDNWGETQYF. The CDR3 nucleotides read TGTGCCACCTCCCCATGGGATAACTGGGGGGAGACCCAGTACTTC.

This clonotype appeared many times. This sequence joins TRBV7-3 and TRBJ1-2; the D gene is possibly TRBD1 (5 bases). Trimming took 1 base from V and 8 from J, leaving 17 bases between them. This CDR3 is 15 amino acids long. Germline V lookup: CDR1 SGHTA, CDR2 FQGTGA. DNA of the CDR3: TGTGCCAGCAGCTTAAATCCAGGGAGCTCGCTGGGCTACACCTTC. Translation gives CASSLNPGSSLGYTF.

This clonotype was counted ten times or more. This chain links TRBV6-5 with TRBJ1-6; TRBD1 matches 10 bases. The germline V gene encodes CDR1 MNHEY and CDR2 SVGAGI. CDR3 length equals 17 residues. J was trimmed by 6 bases and V by 2 bases; bases with no gene match: 7. CDR3 nucleotides: TGTGCCAGCAGTTACCATCCGGACAGGGGGAGTAATTCACCCCTCCACTTT. Protein: CASSYHPDRGSNSPLHF.

This clonotype has a count of ten or more. This chain joins TRBV20-1 and TRBJ2-1; 8 bases are shared with TRBD2. The ends lost 4 bases at V and 7 bases at J; junction bases unmatched: 9. Germline V gives CDR1 DFQATT, CDR2 SNEGSKA (reference sequence). The CDR3 sequence is 14 residues long. CDR3 sequence reads: CSAKLAGSSNEQFF. DNA of the CDR3: TGCAGTGCTAAGTTAGCGGGGTCCTCGAATGAGCAGTTCTTC.

CDR3 sequence: CASSLNTGFQAGELFF. The CDR3 bases are TGTGCCAGCAGCTTAAATACAGGGTTTCAAGCCGGGGAGCTGTTTTTT. This chain links TRBV7-6 with TRBJ2-2; the D gene is possibly TRBD1 (6 bases). Germline CDR1 reads SGHVS; CDR2 reads FNYEAQ. With 2 bases removed from V and 6 bases from J, the gap between germline ends came to 16 bases. CDR3 length: 16 residues.

This rearrangement joins TRBV9 to TRBJ1-4; D might be TRBD1 (5 bases). Trimming took 0 bases from V and 4 from J, leaving 16 bases between them. The CDR3 is 17 residues long. Germline lookup yields CDR1 SGDLS and CDR2 YYNGEE. The CDR3 DNA is TGTGCCAGCAGCGTAGGAAATAGCCAGGGCTATAATGAAAAACTGTTTTTT. Translated, it gives CASSVGNSQGYNEKLFF.

This clonotype was seen repeatedly, ten times or more. This rearrangement joins TRBV7-8 to TRBJ1-1, with TRBD1 as a possible D gene (5 bases). V dropped 5 bases and J dropped 1 base, with 11 bases sitting between them. CDR3 length: 14 amino acids. Germline V gene data show CDR1 as SGHVS and CDR2 as FQNEAQ. CDR3 bases: TGTGCCAGCAGCCACCGGGACGGGAACACTGAAGCTTTCTTT. Its protein is CASSHRDGNTEAFF.

This clonotype was observed at least ten times. J is TRBJ1-2 and V is TRBV19; 7 nucleotides match TRBD1. CDR1 is LNHDA and CDR2 is SQIVND in the germline V gene (reference sequence). Trimming at V came to 5 bases and at J to 3 bases, leaving 12 bases not matched to a gene. This CDR3 region has 16 residues. The CDR3 region is CASSGGGDGTYYGYTF. CDR3 DNA: TGTGCCAGTAGTGGAGGGGGCGACGGAACTTACTATGGCTACACCTTC.

This clonotype was observed at least ten times. Sequence at one end of the junction differs from germline and may be a read error. The J gene is TRBJ1-1, the V gene TRBV11-2; D perhaps matches TRBD1 (5 bases). Looked up from germline, CDR1 is SGHAT and CDR2 is FQNNGV. CDR3 length: 15 amino acids. CDR3 amino acids: CASSSRGMQNTEAFF. DNA of the CDR3: TGTGCCAGCAGCTCCCGGGGCATGCAGAACACCGAAGCTTTCTTT.

This clonotype came up many times. The rearrangement uses TRBV12-3 or TRBV12-4 and TRBJ2-1; D unresolved. The CDR3 totals 13 residues. Between the trimmed V and J ends, which lost 6 bases and 3 bases, there was a span of 9 bases. CDR3 nucleotide sequence: TGTGCCAGCAGCCCCCCGTTCTACAATGAGCAGTTCTTC. Translating it yields CASSPPFYNEQFF.